Detailed here is one T cell receptor (beta chain). Its antigen is currently unknown. This sample stems from a study of Ad26.COV2.S vaccination and SARS-CoV-2 variants. Notes on the study in general: TCR breadth and depth estimates may have understated total T cell responses. Post-vaccination spike-specific CD8+ and CD4+ T cell responses reportedly had substantial breadth.

Some clones are missing from TCRdb's copy, which holds only in-frame ones; the method was immunoSEQ multiplex PCR. The sample has roughly 380,000 clones, about 92% seen once. The V end was cut by 6 bases, the J end by 6 bases, with 14 bases between. Germline values: CDR1 MNHEY, CDR2 SVGAGI. This CDR3 has 13 amino acids. This receptor was obtained from a human donor who had recovered from COVID-19. This rearrangement joins TRBV6-5 to TRBJ1-2; D may be TRBD1 (5 bases). The starting material was peripheral blood, obtained after recovery from COVID-19. This CDR3 is CASRPRVGDGYTF. CDR3 bases: TGTGCCAGCAGGCCCAGGGTTGGGGATGGCTACACCTTC.